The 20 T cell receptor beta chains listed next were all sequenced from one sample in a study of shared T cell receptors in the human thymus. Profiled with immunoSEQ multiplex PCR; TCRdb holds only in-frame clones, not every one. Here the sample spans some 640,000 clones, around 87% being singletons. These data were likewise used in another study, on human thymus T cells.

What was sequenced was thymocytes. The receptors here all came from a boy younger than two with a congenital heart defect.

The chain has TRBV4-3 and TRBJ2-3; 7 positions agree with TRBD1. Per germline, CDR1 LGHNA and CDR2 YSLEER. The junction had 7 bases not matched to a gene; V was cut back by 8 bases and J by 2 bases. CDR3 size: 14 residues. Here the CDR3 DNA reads TGCGCCAGCTCACAGGGGCATAACACAGATACGCAGTATTTT. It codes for CASSQGHNTDTQYF.

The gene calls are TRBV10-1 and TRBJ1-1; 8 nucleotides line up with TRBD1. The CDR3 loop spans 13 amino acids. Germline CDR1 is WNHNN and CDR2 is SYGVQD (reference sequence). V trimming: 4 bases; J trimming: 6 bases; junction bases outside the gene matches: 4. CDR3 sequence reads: CASSGGQGSEAFF. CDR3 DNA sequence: TGCGCCAGCAGTGGCGGACAGGGCTCTGAAGCTTTCTTT.

This chain's CDR3 is CASSFLSSGNTIYF. The CDR3, as DNA: TGTGCCAGCAGCTTTCTATCCTCTGGAAACACCATATATTTT. V gene TRBV5-6 combines with J gene TRBJ1-3; D is ambiguous. The CDR3 contains 14 residues. Germline V gene sequence: CDR1 SGHDT, CDR2 YYEEEE. V was clipped by 2 bases and J by 0 bases, with 6 bases between them.

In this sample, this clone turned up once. The CDR3 DNA follows: TGTGCCAGCAGCGTCCGACAGGACTCCTACGAGCAGTACTTC. It yields the protein CASSVRQDSYEQYF. The chain has TRBV9 and TRBJ2-7; TRBD1 might be the D (6 bases). Germline V gives CDR1 SGDLS, CDR2 YYNGEE. The CDR3 is made up of 14 amino acids. With 2 bases removed from V and 0 bases from J, the gap between germline ends came to 9 bases.

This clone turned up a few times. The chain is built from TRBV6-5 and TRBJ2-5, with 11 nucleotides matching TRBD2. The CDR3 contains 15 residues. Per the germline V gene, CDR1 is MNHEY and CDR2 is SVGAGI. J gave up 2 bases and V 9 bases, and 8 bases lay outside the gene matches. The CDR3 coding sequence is TGTGCCAGTGTGGGGGCTAGCGGGGGGCAAGAGACCCAGTACTTC. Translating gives CASVGASGGQETQYF.

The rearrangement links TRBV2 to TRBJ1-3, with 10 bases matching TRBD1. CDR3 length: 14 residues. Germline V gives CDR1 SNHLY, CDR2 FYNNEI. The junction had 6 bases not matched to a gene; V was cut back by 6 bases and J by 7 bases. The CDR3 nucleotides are TGTGCCAGCAGATACGGACAGGGGGGTAACACCATATATTTT. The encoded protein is CASRYGQGGNTIYF. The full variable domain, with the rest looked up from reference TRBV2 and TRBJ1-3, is EPEVTQTPSHQVTQMGQEVILRCVPISNHLYFYWYRQILGQKVEFLVSFYNNEISEKSEIFDDQFSVERPDGSNFTLKIRSTKLEDSAMYFCASRYGQGGNTIYFGEGSWLTVV.

CDR3: CASSLRSGTSGETQYF. In DNA, the CDR3 is TGCGCCAGCAGCCTCCGTAGCGGGACCTCCGGGGAGACCCAGTACTTC. The J gene is TRBJ2-5, the V gene TRBV4-1; 8 bases match TRBD2. V lost 4 bases to trimming and J lost 5 bases; unmatched junction nucleotides: 12. This CDR3 is built from 16 residues. Germline CDR1 is MGHRA and CDR2 is YSYEKL.

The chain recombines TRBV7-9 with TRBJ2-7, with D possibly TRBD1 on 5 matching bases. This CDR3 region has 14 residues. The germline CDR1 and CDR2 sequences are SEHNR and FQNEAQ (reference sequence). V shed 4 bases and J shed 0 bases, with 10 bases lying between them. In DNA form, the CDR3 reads TGTGCCAGCAGCTCTGGACAAGGCTCCTACGAGCAGTACTTC. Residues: CASSSGQGSYEQYF.

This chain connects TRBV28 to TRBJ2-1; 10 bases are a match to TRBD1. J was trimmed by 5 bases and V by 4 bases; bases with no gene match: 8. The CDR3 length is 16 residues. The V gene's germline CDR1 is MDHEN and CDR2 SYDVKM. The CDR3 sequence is CASSWTGTGEHNEQFF. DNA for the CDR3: TGTGCCAGCAGTTGGACCGGGACAGGGGAGCACAATGAGCAGTTCTTC.

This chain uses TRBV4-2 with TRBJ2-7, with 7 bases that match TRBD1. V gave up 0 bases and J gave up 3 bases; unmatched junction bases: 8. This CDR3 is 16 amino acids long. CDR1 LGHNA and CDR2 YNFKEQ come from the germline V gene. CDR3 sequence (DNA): TGTGCCAGCAGCCAAGATATAAGGGCAGGGGGCTACGAGCAGTACTTC. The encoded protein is CASSQDIRAGGYEQYF.

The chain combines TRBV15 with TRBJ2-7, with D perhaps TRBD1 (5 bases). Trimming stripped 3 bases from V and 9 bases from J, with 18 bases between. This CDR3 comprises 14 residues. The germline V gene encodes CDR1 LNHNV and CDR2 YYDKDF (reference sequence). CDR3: CATSRPRTKPVQYF. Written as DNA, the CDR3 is TGTGCCACCAGCAGGCCCCGGACAAAGCCAGTGCAGTACTTC.

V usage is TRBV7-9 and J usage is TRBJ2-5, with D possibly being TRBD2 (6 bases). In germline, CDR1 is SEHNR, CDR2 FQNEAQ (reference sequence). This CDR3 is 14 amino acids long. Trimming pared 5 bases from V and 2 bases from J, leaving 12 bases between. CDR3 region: CASSPRDFQETQYF. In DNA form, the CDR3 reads TGTGCCAGCAGCCCGAGGGACTTTCAAGAGACCCAGTACTTC. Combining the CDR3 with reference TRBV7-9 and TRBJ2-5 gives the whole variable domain DTGVSQNPRHKITKRGQNVTFRCDPISEHNRLYWYRQTLGQGPEFLTYFQNEAQLEKSRLLSDRFSAERPKGSFSTLEIQRTEQGDSAMYLCASSPRDFQETQYFGPGTRLLVL.

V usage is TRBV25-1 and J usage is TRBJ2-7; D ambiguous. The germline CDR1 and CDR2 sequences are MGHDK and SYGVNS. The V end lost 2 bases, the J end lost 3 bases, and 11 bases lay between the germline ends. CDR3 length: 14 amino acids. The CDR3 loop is CASSEPGPRYEQYF. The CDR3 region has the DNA TGTGCCAGCAGTGAACCGGGTCCTCGCTACGAGCAGTACTTC.

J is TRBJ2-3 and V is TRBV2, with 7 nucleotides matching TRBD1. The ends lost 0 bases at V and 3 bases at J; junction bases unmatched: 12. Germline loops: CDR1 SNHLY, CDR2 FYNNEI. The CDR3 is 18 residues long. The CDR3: CASSEAPKGAGRTDTQYF. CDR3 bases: TGTGCCAGCAGTGAAGCTCCAAAGGGGGCCGGACGGACAGATACGCAGTATTTT.

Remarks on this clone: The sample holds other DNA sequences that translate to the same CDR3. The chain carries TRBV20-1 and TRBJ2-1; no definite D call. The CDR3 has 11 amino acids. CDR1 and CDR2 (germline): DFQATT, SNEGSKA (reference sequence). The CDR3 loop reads CSASSYNEQFF. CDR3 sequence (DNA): TGCAGCGCGAGCTCCTACAATGAGCAGTTCTTC.

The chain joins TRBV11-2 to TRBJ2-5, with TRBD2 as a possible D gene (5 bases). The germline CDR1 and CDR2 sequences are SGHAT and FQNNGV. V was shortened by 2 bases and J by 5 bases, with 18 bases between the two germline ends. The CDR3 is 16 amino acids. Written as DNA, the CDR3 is TGTGCCAGCAGCTTACTCCCGCGAGAGGGCGAGGAGACCCAGTACTTC. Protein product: CASSLLPREGEETQYF. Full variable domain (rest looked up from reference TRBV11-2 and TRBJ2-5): EAGVAQSPRYKIIEKRQSVAFWCNPISGHATLYWYQQILGQGPKLLIQFQNNGVVDDSQLPKDRFSAERLKGVDSTLKIQPAKLEDSAVYLCASSLLPREGEETQYFGPGTRLLVL.

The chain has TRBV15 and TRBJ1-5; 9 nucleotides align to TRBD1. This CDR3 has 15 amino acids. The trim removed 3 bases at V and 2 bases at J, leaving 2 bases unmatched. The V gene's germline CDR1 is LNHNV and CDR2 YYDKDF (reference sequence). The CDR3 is CATSSTGGGNQPQHF. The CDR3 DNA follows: TGTGCCACCAGCAGCACAGGGGGCGGCAATCAGCCCCAGCATTTT. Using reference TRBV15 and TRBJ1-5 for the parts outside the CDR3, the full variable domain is DAMVIQNPRYQVTQFGKPVTLSCSQTLNHNVMYWYQQKSSQAPKLLFHYYDKDFNNEADTPDNFQSRRPNTSFCFLDIRSPGLGDTAMYLCATSSTGGGNQPQHFGDGTRLSIL.

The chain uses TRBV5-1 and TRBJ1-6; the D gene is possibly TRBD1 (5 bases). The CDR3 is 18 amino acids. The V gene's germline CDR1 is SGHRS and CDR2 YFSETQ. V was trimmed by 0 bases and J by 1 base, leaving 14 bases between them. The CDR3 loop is CASSLDPPGKSYNSPLHF. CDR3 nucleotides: TGCGCCAGCAGCTTGGATCCTCCAGGGAAGTCCTATAATTCACCCCTCCACTTT.

The CDR3 nucleotides read TGTGCCAGCAGCCAAGAGGTCGGGACCTACGAGCAGTACTTC. Residues: CASSQEVGTYEQYF. The chain has TRBV14 and TRBJ2-7, with a weak D call TRBD2 (5 bases). CDR3 length: 14 residues. Trimming took off 0 bases at V and 2 bases at J, with 8 bases between the two ends. Germline assignment: CDR1 SGHDN and CDR2 FVKESK.

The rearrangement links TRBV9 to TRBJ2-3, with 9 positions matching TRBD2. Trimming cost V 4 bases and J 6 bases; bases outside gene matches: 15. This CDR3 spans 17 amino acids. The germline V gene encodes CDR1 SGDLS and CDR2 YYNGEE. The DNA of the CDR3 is TGTGCCAGCAGCTGGGGGACTAGCTCAATCGAGTGGGATACGCAGTATTTT. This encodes CASSWGTSSIEWDTQYF.